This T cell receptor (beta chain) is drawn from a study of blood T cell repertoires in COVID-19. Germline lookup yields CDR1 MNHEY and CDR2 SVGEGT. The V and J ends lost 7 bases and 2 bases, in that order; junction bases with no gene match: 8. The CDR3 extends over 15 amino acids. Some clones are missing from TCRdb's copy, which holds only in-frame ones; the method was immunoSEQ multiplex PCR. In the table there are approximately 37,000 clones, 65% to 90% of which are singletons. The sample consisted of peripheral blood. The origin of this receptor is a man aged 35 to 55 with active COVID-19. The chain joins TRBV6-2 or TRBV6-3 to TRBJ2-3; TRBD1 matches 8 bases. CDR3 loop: CASTPGQGPTDTQYF. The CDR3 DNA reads TGTGCCAGCACCCCCGGACAGGGACCCACAGATACGCAGTATTTT.